Below are 2 T cell receptor beta chains sequenced from a single sample in a study of sequential checkpoint blockade in melanoma. Regarding treatment: randomized to nivolumab then ipilimumab (arm A) or the reverse (arm B). Here immunoSEQ multiplex PCR was the method, and the copy in TCRdb shows in-frame clones only, minus some. In the table there are over 20,000 clones, around two thirds of which are singletons. This specimen consisted of CD8+ T cells sorted from blood (inferred from file names), obtained from a patient given nivolumab and ipilimumab in sequence. The receptors shown here come from a human donor with melanoma.

The V gene is TRBV11-2, the J gene TRBJ1-2; 7 nucleotides agree with TRBD1. The germline V gene encodes CDR1 SGHAT and CDR2 FQNNGV. J lost 3 bases, V lost 5 bases, and 15 bases had no gene match. The CDR3 has 17 amino acids. This CDR3 reads CASSKRQSGGYDYGYTF. In nucleotides, the CDR3 is TGTGCCAGCAGCAAAAGGCAATCAGGGGGTTATGACTATGGCTACACCTTC.

Comments on this clone: Because the CDR3 is missing its conserved closing phenylalanine or tryptophan, this is likely a read error. Because the CDR3's place on the DNA is in doubt, the DNA is left out and the CDR3 is given as listed by TCRdb. CDR3 amino acids: CASSLSCRGQEWLHL. J is TRBJ1-2 and V is TRBV27; the table names TRBD1, a call not compared with the DNA. The CDR3 has 15 residues if both end residues are counted. Germline V CDR1 and CDR2: MNHEY, SMNVEV (reference sequence).